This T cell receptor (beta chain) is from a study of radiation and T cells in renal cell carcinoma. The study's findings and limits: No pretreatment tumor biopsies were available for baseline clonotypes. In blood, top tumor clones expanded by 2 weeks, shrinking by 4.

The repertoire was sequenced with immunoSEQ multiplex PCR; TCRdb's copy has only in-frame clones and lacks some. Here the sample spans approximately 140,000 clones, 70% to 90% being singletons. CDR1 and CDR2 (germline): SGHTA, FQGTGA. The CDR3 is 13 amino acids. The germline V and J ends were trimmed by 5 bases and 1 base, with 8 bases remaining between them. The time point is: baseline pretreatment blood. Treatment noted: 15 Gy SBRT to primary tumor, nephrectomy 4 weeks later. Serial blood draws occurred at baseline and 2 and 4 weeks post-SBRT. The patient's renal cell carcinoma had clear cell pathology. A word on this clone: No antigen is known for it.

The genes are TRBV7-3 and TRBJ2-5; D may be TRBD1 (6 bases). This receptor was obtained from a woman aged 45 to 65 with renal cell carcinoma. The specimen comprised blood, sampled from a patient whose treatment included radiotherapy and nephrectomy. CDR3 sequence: CASSQQGQETQYF. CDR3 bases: TGTGCCAGCAGCCAACAGGGCCAAGAGACCCAGTACTTC.